The T cell receptor beta chain described here comes from a study of T cell clonotyping in hematopoietic cell transplantation. Study observations and caveats: Graft donor and pretransplant recipient Inverse Simpson Index values predicted broader posttransplant TCR diversity. Pathologically expanded recipient clonotypes increased progressively from day 30 to day 180 as diversity fell. No sorting was done, leaving CD4 and CD8 contributions mixed.

Method: immunoSEQ multiplex PCR; TCRdb's copy keeps in-frame clones and lacks some. Seen here are around 40,000 clones, 90% to 95% observed once, and the top ten hold 1.5% to 2%. CDR3 size: 18 residues. V was cut by 2 bases and J by 0 bases, with 19 bases left in between. CDR1 is MNHNS, CDR2 SASEGT, per germline. As for time point: recipient sample about 28 days before transplant, after cytoreduction. Recipients were bled about 28 days pretransplant and at posttransplant days 30, 100, 180. Turning to this clone: Its antigen is currently unknown.

The J gene is TRBJ1-2, the V gene TRBV6-1, with D uncertain. The receptor's source is a middle-aged man with chronic myeloid leukemia. Some clones in this sample may be carry-over from other donors' samples. The sequencing used peripheral blood mononuclear cells, collected before stem cell transplant. DNA for the CDR3: TGTGCCAGCAGTGAATTTTACCGTCAGGCCGGAGCTAACTATGGCTACACCTTC. Amino acids: CASSEFYRQAGANYGYTF.